These 5 T cell receptor beta chains were all obtained from the same sample, sequenced in a study of cytomegalovirus exposure and HLA in healthy donors. PCR employed 60 Vbeta and 13 Jbeta primers. Sequenced by immunoSEQ multiplex PCR; TCRdb stores in-frame clones only, minus some. Among 55,000 to 75,000 clones, roughly two thirds were seen once, and the ten largest hold around a sixth. The sample taken for sequencing was PBMCs. The receptor source for this set is a man aged 35 to 55 in good health and CMV-seropositive.

This clone occurred once. This chain connects TRBV7-2 to TRBJ2-4; TRBD2 aligns across 8 bases. From germline, CDR1 is SGHTA and CDR2 FQGNSA. Trimming removed 5 bases from V and 4 bases from J; junction bases left unmatched: 4. The CDR3 extends over 14 amino acids. This chain's CDR3 is CASSGSGSKNIQYF. CDR3 DNA sequence: TGTGCCAGCAGCGGAAGCGGGAGTAAAAACATTCAGTACTTC.

The chain has TRBV5-1 and TRBJ1-6; D is uncertain. The CDR3 contains 13 residues. V was trimmed by 4 bases and J by 7 bases, leaving 9 bases between them. In germline, CDR1 is SGHRS, CDR2 YFSETQ. In DNA form, the CDR3 reads TGCGCCAGCAGCGCCCCGGGGAATTCACCCCTCCACTTT. This translates into CASSAPGNSPLHF.

The V gene is TRBV19, the J gene TRBJ1-1; 7 bases map to TRBD1. V lost 5 bases and J lost 3; bases outside the gene matches: 0. Germline CDR1 and CDR2: LNHDA and SQIVND (reference sequence). The CDR3 spans 12 residues. The CDR3 region is CASSDRDTEAFF. The CDR3 nucleotides read TGTGCCAGTAGTGACAGGGACACTGAAGCTTTCTTT.

The V call is TRBV6-1, the J call TRBJ2-3; D perhaps matches TRBD2 (6 bases). The CDR3 contains 14 residues. Deletions cut 8 bases from V and 1 base from J, with 13 bases between. CDR1 and CDR2 (germline): MNHNS, SASEGT. CDR3 residues: CASRTSPRTDTQYF. CDR3 nucleotide sequence: TGTGCCAGCCGTACTAGCCCTCGCACAGATACGCAGTATTTT.

The chain combines TRBV5-4 with TRBJ1-2, with 8 bases aligning to TRBD1. The CDR3 is made up of 14 amino acids. Germline loops: CDR1 SGHNT, CDR2 YYREEE (reference sequence). V gave up 2 bases and J gave up 8 bases; unmatched junction bases: 8. CDR3 region: CASSFMTGAGGYTF. The CDR3 bases are TGTGCCAGCAGCTTCATGACAGGGGCAGGAGGCTACACCTTC.